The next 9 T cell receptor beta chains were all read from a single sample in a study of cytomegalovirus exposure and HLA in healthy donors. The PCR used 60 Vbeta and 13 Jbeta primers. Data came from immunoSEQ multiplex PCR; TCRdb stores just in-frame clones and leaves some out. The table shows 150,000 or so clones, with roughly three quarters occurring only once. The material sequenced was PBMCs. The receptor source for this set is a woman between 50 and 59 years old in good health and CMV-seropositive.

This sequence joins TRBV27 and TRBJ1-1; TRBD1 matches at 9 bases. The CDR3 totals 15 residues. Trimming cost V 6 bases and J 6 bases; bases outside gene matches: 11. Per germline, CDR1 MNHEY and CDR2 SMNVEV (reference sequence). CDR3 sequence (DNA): TGTGCCAGCAGCCCGGACAGGGGAAGTAAAGCTGAAGCTTTCTTT. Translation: CASSPDRGSKAEAFF.

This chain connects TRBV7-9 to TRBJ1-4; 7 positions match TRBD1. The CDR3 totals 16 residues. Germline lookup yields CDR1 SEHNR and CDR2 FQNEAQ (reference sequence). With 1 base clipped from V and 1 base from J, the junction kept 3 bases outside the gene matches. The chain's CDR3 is CASSLGQGVTNEKLFF. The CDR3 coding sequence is TGTGCCAGCAGCTTAGGACAGGGAGTAACTAATGAAAAACTGTTTTTT.

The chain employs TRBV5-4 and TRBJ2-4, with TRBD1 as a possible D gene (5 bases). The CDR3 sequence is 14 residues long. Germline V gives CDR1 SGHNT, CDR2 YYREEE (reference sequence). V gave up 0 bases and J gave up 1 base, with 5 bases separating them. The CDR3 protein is CASSLAGAKNIQYF. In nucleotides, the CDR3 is TGTGCCAGCAGCTTGGCAGGGGCCAAAAACATTCAGTACTTC.

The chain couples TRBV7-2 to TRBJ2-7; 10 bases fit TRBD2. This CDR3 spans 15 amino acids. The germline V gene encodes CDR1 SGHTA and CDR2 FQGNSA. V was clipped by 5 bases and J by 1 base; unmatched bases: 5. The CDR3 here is CASSQTSGESYEQYF. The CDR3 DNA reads TGTGCCAGCAGCCAAACTAGCGGGGAATCCTACGAGCAGTACTTC.

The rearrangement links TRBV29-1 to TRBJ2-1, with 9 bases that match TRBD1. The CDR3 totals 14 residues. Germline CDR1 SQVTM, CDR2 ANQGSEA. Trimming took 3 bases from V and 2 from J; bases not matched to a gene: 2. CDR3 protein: CSVDRDRAYNEQFF. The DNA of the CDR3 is TGCAGCGTTGACCGGGACAGGGCCTACAATGAGCAGTTCTTC.

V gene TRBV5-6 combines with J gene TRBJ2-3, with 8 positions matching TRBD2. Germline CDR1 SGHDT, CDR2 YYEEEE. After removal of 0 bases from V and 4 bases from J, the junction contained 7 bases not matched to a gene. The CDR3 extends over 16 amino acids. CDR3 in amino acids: CASSLVGAGDADTQYF. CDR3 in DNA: TGTGCCAGCAGCTTGGTTGGAGCGGGGGACGCAGATACGCAGTATTTT.

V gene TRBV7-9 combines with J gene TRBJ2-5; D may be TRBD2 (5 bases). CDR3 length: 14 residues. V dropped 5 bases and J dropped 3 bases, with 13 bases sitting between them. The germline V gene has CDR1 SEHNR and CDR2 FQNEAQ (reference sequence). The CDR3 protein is CASSKGDYEETQYF. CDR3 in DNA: TGTGCCAGCAGCAAGGGCGACTATGAAGAGACCCAGTACTTC.

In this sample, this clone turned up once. In DNA, the CDR3 is TGTGCCAGGACCGGGACTAGCGGAAGCTACGAGCAGTACTTC. Encoded protein: CARTGTSGSYEQYF. The rearrangement links TRBV6-4 to TRBJ2-7; 11 bases are shared with TRBD2. This CDR3 is 14 amino acids long. Looked up from germline, CDR1 is MRHNA and CDR2 is SNTAGT. With 9 bases clipped from V and 3 bases from J, the junction kept 7 bases outside the gene matches.

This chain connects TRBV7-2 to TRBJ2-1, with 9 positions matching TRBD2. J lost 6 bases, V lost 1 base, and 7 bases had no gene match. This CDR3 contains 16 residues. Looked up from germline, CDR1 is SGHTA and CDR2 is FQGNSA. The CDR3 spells CASSLVGGRAGNEQFF. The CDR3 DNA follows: TGTGCCAGCAGCTTAGTAGGCGGGAGGGCCGGCAATGAGCAGTTCTTC. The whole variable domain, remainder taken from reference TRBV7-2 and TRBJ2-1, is GAGVSQSPSNKVTEKGKDVELRCDPISGHTALYWYRQSLGQGLEFLIYFQGNSAPDKSGLPSDRFSAERTGGSVSTLTIQRTQQEDSAVYLCASSLVGGRAGNEQFFGPGTRLTVL.